The 8 T cell receptor beta chains presented below share a single source sample, sequenced in a study of blood T cells in healthy people across ages. PCR was performed a second time for about 6 to 12 cycles using a sample-barcoded 5' primer and a J-beta primer mix. A single record per CDR3 protein comes from TCRdb applying MiXCR to the 5' RACE reads. Of about 1,400,000 distinct CDR3 sequences in the sample, almost 60% were seen once. The source material was blood. The source is a young man in good health.

The genes are TRBV7-2 and TRBJ2-3, with D possibly being TRBD2 (6 bases). CDR3 length: 13 residues. Trimming cost V 5 bases and J 6 bases, with 12 bases left between them. Per the germline V gene, CDR1 is SGHTA and CDR2 is FQGNSA. CDR3 sequence: CASSRSGQDTQYF. The CDR3 DNA is TGTGCCAGCAGCCGTAGCGGTCAGGATACGCAGTATTTT.

This clonotype turned up a few times. CDR3 DNA sequence: TGCGCCAGCAGCCAAGGCAGATACTATCAAGAGACCCAGTACTTC. Translating gives CASSQGRYYQETQYF. The rearrangement links TRBV4-3 to TRBJ2-5, with unresolved D. The CDR3 loop spans 15 amino acids. Germline assignment: CDR1 LGHNA and CDR2 YSLEER. The germline V and J ends were trimmed by 1 base and 2 bases, with 11 bases remaining between them.

The chain recombines TRBV5-4 with TRBJ1-2; perhaps TRBD1 as D (6 bases). This CDR3 spans 16 amino acids. V lost 2 bases and J 0 bases, leaving 14 bases between the germline ends. Germline-derived CDR1 and CDR2 are SGHNT and YYREEE (reference sequence). CDR3 region: CASSFWGARANYGYTF. Here the CDR3 DNA reads TGTGCCAGCAGCTTTTGGGGGGCGAGGGCTAACTATGGCTACACCTTC.

V is TRBV14 and J is TRBJ2-1; no definite D call. V was pared by 0 bases and J by 5 bases, with 11 bases between. Germline V gene lookup returns CDR1 SGHDN and CDR2 FVKESK. The CDR3 is 15 amino acids. The CDR3 DNA follows: TGTGCCAGCAGCCAAGATCTTGGACCGAACAATGAGCAGTTCTTC. It specifies CASSQDLGPNNEQFF.

The chain has TRBV28 and TRBJ2-7; D remains ambiguous. The end of the DNA aligns better with TRBJ2-5, so the J call may be wrong. Germline lookup yields CDR1 MDHEN and CDR2 SYDVKM. The CDR3 has 14 amino acids. The CDR3 DNA reads as TGTGCCAGCAACCTAGGGAACCCAAGTGAGACCCAGTACTTC. As protein: CASNLGNPSETQYF.

The chain is built from TRBV28 and TRBJ1-1, with 9 bases matching TRBD1. This CDR3 is built from 13 residues. Germline V gene lookup returns CDR1 MDHEN and CDR2 SYDVKM. The ends lost 10 bases at V and 1 base at J; junction bases unmatched: 4. The chain's CDR3 is CAIWDRENTEAFF. DNA of the CDR3: TGTGCCATCTGGGACAGGGAGAACACTGAAGCTTTCTTT.

The chain employs TRBV12-3 or TRBV12-4 and TRBJ2-2, with 10 bases matching TRBD1. With 6 bases clipped from V and 7 bases from J, the junction kept 11 bases outside the gene matches. The CDR3 is made up of 16 amino acids. For the CDR3, the DNA is TGTGCCAGCAGCAGCTGGACAGGGGGGCATAGCGGGGAGCTGTTTTTT. Its translation is CASSSWTGGHSGELFF.

Note on this clonotype: Germline is not matched at one junction end, which may reflect a read error. The CDR3: CSVTQGATEALF. In nucleotides, the CDR3 is TGCAGCGTTACGCAGGGCGCGACTGAAGCTTTATTT. The chain recombines TRBV29-1 with TRBJ1-1, with TRBD1 as a possible D gene (5 bases). Germline lookup yields CDR1 SQVTM and CDR2 ANQGSEA. The CDR3 spans 12 residues.